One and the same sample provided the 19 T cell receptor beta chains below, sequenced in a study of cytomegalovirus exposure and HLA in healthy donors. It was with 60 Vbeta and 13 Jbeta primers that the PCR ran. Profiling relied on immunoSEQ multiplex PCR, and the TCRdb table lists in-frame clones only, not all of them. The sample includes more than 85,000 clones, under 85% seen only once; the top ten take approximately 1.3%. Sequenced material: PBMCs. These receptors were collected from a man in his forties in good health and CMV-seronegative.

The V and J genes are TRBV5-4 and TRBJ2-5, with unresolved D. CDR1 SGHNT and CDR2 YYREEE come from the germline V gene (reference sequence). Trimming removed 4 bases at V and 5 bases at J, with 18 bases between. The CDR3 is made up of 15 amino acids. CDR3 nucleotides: TGTGCCAGCAGCGGCAACCCGGTCATCAGGGAGACCCAGTACTTC. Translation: CASSGNPVIRETQYF.

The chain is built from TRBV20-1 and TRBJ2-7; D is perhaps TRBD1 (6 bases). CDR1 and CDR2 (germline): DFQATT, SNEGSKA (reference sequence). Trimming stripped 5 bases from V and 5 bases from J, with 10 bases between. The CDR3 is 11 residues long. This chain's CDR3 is CSADRWDEQYF. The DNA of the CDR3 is TGCAGTGCTGACAGGTGGGACGAGCAGTACTTC.

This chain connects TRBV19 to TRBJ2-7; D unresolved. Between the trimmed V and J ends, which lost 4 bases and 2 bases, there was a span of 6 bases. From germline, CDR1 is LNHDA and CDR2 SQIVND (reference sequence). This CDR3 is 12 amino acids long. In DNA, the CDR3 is TGTGCCAGTAGTACGAGCCCCTACGAGCAGTACTTC. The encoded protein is CASSTSPYEQYF.

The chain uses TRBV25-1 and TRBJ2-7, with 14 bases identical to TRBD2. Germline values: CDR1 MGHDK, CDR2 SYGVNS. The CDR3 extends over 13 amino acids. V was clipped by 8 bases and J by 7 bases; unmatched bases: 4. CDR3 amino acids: CASRLAGGGEQYF. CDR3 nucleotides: TGTGCCAGCCGACTAGCGGGAGGGGGGGAGCAGTACTTC.

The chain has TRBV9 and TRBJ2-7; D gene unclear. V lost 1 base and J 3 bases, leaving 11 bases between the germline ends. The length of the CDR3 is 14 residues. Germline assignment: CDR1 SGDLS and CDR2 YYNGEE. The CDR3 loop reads CASSVTTDSYEQYF. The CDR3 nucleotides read TGTGCCAGCAGCGTAACGACTGATAGCTACGAGCAGTACTTC.

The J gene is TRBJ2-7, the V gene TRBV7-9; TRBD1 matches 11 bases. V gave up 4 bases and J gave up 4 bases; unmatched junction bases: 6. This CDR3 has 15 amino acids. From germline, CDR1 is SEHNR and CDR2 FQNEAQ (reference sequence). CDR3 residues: CASSSWDRGTYEQYF. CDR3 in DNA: TGTGCCAGCAGCTCCTGGGACAGGGGGACTTACGAGCAGTACTTC.

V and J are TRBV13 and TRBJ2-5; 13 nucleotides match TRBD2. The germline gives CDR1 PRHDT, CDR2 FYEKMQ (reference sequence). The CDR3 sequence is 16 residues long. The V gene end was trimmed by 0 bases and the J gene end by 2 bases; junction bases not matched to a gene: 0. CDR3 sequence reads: CASSLGGLAGQETQYF. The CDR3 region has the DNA TGTGCCAGCAGCTTAGGGGGACTAGCGGGACAAGAGACCCAGTACTTC.

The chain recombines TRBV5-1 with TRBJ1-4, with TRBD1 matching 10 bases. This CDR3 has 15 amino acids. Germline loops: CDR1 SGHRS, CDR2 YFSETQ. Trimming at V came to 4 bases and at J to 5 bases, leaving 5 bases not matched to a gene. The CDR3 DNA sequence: TGCGCCAGCAGCGGGACAGGGGCTCCCAATGAAAAACTGTTTTTT. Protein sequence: CASSGTGAPNEKLFF.

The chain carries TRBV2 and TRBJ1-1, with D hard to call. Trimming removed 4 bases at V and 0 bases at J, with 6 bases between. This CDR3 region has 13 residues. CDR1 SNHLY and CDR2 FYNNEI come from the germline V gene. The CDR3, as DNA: TGTGCCAGCAGTGGTCCCTTGAACACTGAAGCTTTCTTT. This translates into CASSGPLNTEAFF.

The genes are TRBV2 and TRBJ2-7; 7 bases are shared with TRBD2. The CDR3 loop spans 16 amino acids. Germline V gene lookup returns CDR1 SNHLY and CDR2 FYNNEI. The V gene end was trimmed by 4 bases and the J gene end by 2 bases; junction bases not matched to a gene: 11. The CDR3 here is CASSGRGSGATYEQYF. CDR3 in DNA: TGTGCCAGCAGTGGGCGGGGGAGCGGAGCTACCTACGAGCAGTACTTC.

CDR3 coding DNA: TGTGCCAGCAGTTACCGGGACACAGCCTATACCCAGTACTTC. As protein: CASSYRDTAYTQYF. The chain has TRBV6-5 and TRBJ2-5; D is perhaps TRBD1 (6 bases). Per germline, CDR1 MNHEY and CDR2 SVGAGI. V was shortened by 2 bases and J by 8 bases, with 15 bases between the two germline ends. This CDR3 has 14 residues.

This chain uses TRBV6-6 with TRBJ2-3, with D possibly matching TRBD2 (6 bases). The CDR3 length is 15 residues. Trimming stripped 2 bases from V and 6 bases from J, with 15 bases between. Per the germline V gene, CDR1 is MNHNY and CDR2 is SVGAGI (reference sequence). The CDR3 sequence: CASSYIGTGADTQYF. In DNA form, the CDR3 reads TGTGCCAGCAGTTACATCGGGACTGGGGCGGATACGCAGTATTTT.

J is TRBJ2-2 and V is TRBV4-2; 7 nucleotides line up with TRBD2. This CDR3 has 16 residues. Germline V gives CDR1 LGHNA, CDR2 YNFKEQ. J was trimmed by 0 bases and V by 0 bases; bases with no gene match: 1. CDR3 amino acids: CASSQDGGSNTGELFF. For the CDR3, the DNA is TGTGCCAGCAGCCAAGACGGGGGGTCGAACACCGGGGAGCTGTTTTTT.

The chain's CDR3 is CASSPNPGGANVLTF. DNA for the CDR3: TGTGCCAGCAGCCCCAACCCGGGGGGGGCCAACGTCCTGACTTTC. The chain is built from TRBV6-4 and TRBJ2-6, with a tentative D call TRBD2 (5 bases). The germline CDR1 and CDR2 sequences are MRHNA and SNTAGT. This CDR3 spans 15 amino acids. Trimming cost V 6 bases and J 4 bases, with 13 bases left between them.

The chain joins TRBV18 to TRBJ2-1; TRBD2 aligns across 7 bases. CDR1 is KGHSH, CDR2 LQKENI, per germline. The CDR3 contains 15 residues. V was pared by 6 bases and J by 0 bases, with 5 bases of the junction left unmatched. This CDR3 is CASSPRTSSYNEQFF. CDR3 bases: TGTGCCAGCTCCCCGAGGACTAGCTCCTACAATGAGCAGTTCTTC.

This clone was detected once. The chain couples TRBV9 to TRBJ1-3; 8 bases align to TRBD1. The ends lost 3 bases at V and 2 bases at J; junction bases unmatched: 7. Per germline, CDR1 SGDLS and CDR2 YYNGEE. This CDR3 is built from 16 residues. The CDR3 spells CASSALRGQPGNTIYF. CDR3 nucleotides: TGTGCCAGCAGCGCTCTCAGGGGGCAGCCTGGAAACACCATATATTTT.

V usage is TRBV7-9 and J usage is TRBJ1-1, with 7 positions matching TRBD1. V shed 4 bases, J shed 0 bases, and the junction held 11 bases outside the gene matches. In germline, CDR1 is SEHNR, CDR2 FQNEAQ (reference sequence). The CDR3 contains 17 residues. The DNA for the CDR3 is TGTGCCAGCAGCTCGCTCAGGGACAGCTTTATGAACACTGAAGCTTTCTTT. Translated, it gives CASSSLRDSFMNTEAFF.

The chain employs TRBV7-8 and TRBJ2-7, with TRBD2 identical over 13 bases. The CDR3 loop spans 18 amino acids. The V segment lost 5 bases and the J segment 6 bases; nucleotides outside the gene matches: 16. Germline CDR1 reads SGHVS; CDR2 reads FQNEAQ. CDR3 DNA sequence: TGTGCCAGCAGCGCCTCAATTATAACTAGCGGGAGGGTTGGCGAGCAGTACTTC. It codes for CASSASIITSGRVGEQYF.

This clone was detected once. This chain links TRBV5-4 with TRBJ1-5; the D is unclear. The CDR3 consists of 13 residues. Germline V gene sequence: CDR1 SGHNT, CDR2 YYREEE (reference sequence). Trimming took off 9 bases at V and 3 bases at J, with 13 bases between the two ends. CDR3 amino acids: CATGRGNNQPQHF. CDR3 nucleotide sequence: TGTGCCACGGGGAGAGGAAACAATCAGCCCCAGCATTTT.